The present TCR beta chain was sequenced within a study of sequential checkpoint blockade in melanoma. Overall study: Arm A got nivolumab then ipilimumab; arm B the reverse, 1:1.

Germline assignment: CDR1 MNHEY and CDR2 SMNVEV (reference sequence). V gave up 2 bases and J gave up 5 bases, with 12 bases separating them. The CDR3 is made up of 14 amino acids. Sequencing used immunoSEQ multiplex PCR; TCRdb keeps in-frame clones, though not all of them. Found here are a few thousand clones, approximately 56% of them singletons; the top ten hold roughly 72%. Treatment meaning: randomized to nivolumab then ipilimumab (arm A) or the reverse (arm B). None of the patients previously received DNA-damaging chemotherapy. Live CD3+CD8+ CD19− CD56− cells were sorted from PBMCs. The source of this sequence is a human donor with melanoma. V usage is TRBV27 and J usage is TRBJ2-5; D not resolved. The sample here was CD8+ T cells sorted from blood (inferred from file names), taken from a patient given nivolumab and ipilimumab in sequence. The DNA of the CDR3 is TGTGCCAGCAGTTTAGGGCCGTTTCGGGAGACCCAGTACTTC. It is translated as CASSLGPFRETQYF.